The 20 T cell receptor beta chains given below trace back to one sample, sequenced in a study of T cells in Graves' hyperthyroidism and ophthalmopathy. Amplification of TCR beta CDR3 regions used RNA as the template. Primed by the HTBI set, a first-round RT-PCR was run on the TCR CDR3. Each CDR3 protein gets one entry after TCRdb re-called the multiplex PCR reads with MiXCR. The sample has around 300,000 distinct CDR3 sequences; about an eighth are singletons. Sample: blood. The receptors shown here come from a woman in her 30s with Graves' hyperthyroidism that later progressed to Graves' ophthalmopathy.

In this sample, this clonotype turned up many times. This chain links TRBV11-2 with TRBJ2-1, with D possibly called TRBD1 or TRBD2 (5 bases each). The V end was cut by 4 bases, the J end by 7 bases, with 11 bases between. Germline CDR1 reads SGHAT; CDR2 reads FQNNGV. This CDR3 region has 13 residues. Here the CDR3 DNA reads TGTGCCAGCAGCTGGGGGAGTCGGAATGAGCAGTTCTTC. Residues: CASSWGSRNEQFF.

This clonotype was seen at least ten times. The J gene is TRBJ2-7, the V gene TRBV7-9, with TRBD1 matching 9 bases. J gave up 7 bases and V 5 bases, and 12 bases lay outside the gene matches. CDR1 is SEHNR and CDR2 is FQNEAQ in the germline V gene (reference sequence). CDR3 length: 15 residues. CDR3 in DNA: TGTGCCAGCAGCCCCTCGGGACAGGGAGAGGGAGAGCAGTACTTC. This codes for CASSPSGQGEGEQYF.

This clonotype was counted at least ten times. The chain links TRBV12-3 or TRBV12-4 to TRBJ2-3, with D possibly being TRBD2 (5 bases). Trimming cost V 5 bases and J 3 bases, with 18 bases left between them. The CDR3 extends over 16 amino acids. The CDR3 sequence: CASSHSPGVSTDTQYF. For the CDR3, the DNA is TGTGCCAGCAGTCACTCCCCCGGGGTGTCGACAGATACGCAGTATTTT.

The chain joins TRBV5-5 to TRBJ1-4; TRBD1 agrees at 8 bases. V shed 4 bases and J 8 bases; nucleotides not matched to a gene: 13. This CDR3 contains 16 residues. Germline CDR1 is SGHKS and CDR2 is YYEKEE (reference sequence). CDR3 sequence reads: CASSTKDRVALEKLFF. Here the CDR3 DNA reads TGTGCCAGCAGCACCAAGGACAGGGTGGCGTTAGAAAAACTGTTTTTT.

This clonotype was counted ten times or more. The gene calls are TRBV12-3 or TRBV12-4 and TRBJ2-3; 12 nucleotides line up with TRBD2. The CDR3 runs 17 residues. V was clipped by 6 bases and J by 2 bases; unmatched bases: 9. The CDR3 DNA reads TGTGCCAGCAGCCCGACTAGCGGGAGTTCCCACACAGATACGCAGTATTTT. It specifies CASSPTSGSSHTDTQYF.

This clonotype occurred many times. This sequence joins TRBV7-2 and TRBJ2-5; 10 bases are a match to TRBD2. This CDR3 is 16 amino acids long. Germline-derived CDR1 and CDR2 are SGHTA and FQGNSA. After removal of 5 bases from V and 5 bases from J, the junction contained 11 bases not matched to a gene. The CDR3, as DNA: TGTGCCAGCAGCGGAAGGAGCGGGAGGGCCGGGGAGACCCAGTACTTC. Translation: CASSGRSGRAGETQYF.

This clonotype occurred many times. The genes are TRBV6-1 and TRBJ2-7, with a possible D match to TRBD2 (5 bases). There are 15 residues in the CDR3. Trimming cost V 6 bases and J 3 bases, with 18 bases left between them. CDR1 and CDR2 (germline): MNHNS, SASEGT. The CDR3 coding sequence is TGTGCCAGCAGCTCAGGACCCCGGGGAAGCTACGAGCAGTACTTC. This encodes CASSSGPRGSYEQYF.

This chain uses TRBV19 with TRBJ2-1, with 9 positions matching TRBD2. With V trimmed by 4 bases and J by 6 bases, 4 bases remained unmatched. Germline lookup yields CDR1 LNHDA and CDR2 SQIVND (reference sequence). The CDR3 has 14 residues. The CDR3 loop is CASSRGLAPNEQFF. The CDR3 DNA reads as TGTGCCAGTAGTAGGGGACTAGCTCCCAATGAGCAGTTCTTC. Full variable domain (rest looked up from reference TRBV19 and TRBJ2-1): DGGITQSPKYLFRKEGQNVTLSCEQNLNHDAMYWYRQDPGQGLRLIYYSQIVNDFQKGDIAEGYSVSREKKESFPLTVTSAQKNPTAFYLCASSRGLAPNEQFFGPGTRLTVL.

This clonotype was picked up many times. The genes are TRBV5-1 and TRBJ2-7; D may be TRBD1 or TRBD2 (5 bases each). CDR1 is SGHRS and CDR2 is YFSETQ in the germline V gene. Trimming stripped 3 bases from V and 0 bases from J, with 10 bases between. The CDR3 contains 14 residues. In nucleotides, the CDR3 is TGCGCCAGCAGCTCGGGGACGTTCTCCTACGAGCAGTACTTC. It translates to CASSSGTFSYEQYF.

The chain recombines TRBV24-1 with TRBJ1-5; D remains ambiguous. The germline V and J ends were trimmed by 4 bases and 9 bases, with 15 bases remaining between them. The germline V gene has CDR1 KGHDR and CDR2 SFDVKD. The CDR3 is made up of 14 amino acids. CDR3 amino acids: CATSEPTDYGPQHF. Written as DNA, the CDR3 is TGTGCCACCAGTGAGCCGACGGACTATGGGCCCCAGCATTTT.

In its sample, this clonotype was seen many times. The V gene is TRBV6-5, the J gene TRBJ1-1, with no clear D. V was trimmed by 1 base and J by 4 bases, leaving 13 bases between them. This CDR3 is built from 15 residues. From germline, CDR1 is MNHEY and CDR2 SVGAGI. In DNA form, the CDR3 reads TGTGCCAGCAGTTACTTCTCGACTCTGGGCACTGAAGCTTTCTTT. This encodes CASSYFSTLGTEAFF.

This clonotype was observed at least ten times. V usage is TRBV19 and J usage is TRBJ1-1, with a tentative D call TRBD1 (5 bases). Looked up from germline, CDR1 is LNHDA and CDR2 is SQIVND (reference sequence). The CDR3 runs to 14 residues. Trimming shortened V by 6 bases and J by 0 bases, and 11 bases separated the two germline ends. The DNA for the CDR3 is TGTGCCAGTAGGGCCGACAGATTGAACACTGAAGCTTTCTTT. This encodes CASRADRLNTEAFF.

This clonotype was observed many times. V is TRBV4-1 and J is TRBJ2-5; D is ambiguous. Per the germline V gene, CDR1 is MGHRA and CDR2 is YSYEKL. V lost 0 bases and J 5 bases, leaving 4 bases between the germline ends. This CDR3 comprises 12 residues. Here the CDR3 DNA reads TGCGCCAGCAGCCAAGACATGGAGACCCAGTACTTC. It is translated as CASSQDMETQYF.

This clonotype has a count of ten or more. This rearrangement joins TRBV28 to TRBJ2-1; 14 bases map to TRBD2. Germline V gene data show CDR1 as MDHEN and CDR2 as SYDVKM. The CDR3 sequence is 20 residues long. With 2 bases clipped from V and 9 bases from J, the junction kept 18 bases outside the gene matches. CDR3 sequence (DNA): TGTGCCAGCAGTTTAATTCCGGGACAGAGACTAGCGGGAGGGGGTGGTGAGCAGTTCTTC. It encodes CASSLIPGQRLAGGGGEQFF.

This clonotype was counted many times. The chain uses TRBV6-1 and TRBJ1-1; TRBD1 might be the D (6 bases). The CDR3 length is 17 residues. Trimming took 7 bases from V and 2 from J, leaving 23 bases between them. In germline, CDR1 is MNHNS, CDR2 SASEGT. Here the CDR3 DNA reads TGTGCCAGCACCTCTACTAAACTGGGGGGCTTCAACACTGAAGCTTTCTTT. Amino acids: CASTSTKLGGFNTEAFF.

This clonotype was detected ten times or more. This chain uses TRBV28 with TRBJ2-1; no reliable D call. Trimming removed 7 bases from V and 8 bases from J, with 12 bases in between. Germline V lookup: CDR1 MDHEN, CDR2 SYDVKM. This CDR3 has 12 residues. CDR3: CASTSGFDEQFF. CDR3 coding DNA: TGTGCCAGCACATCGGGTTTCGATGAGCAGTTCTTC.

This clonotype was seen repeatedly, ten times or more. V gene TRBV18 combines with J gene TRBJ2-5, with D maybe TRBD1 (6 bases). In germline, CDR1 is KGHSH, CDR2 LQKENI. The V end was cut by 1 base, the J end by 2 bases, with 11 bases between. The CDR3 sequence is 15 residues long. The CDR3 nucleotides read TGTGCCAGCTCACCACGCCAGGGGCAACAAGAGACCCAGTACTTC. This encodes CASSPRQGQQETQYF.

V usage is TRBV11-2 and J usage is TRBJ1-1; a possible D gene is TRBD1 (5 bases). The CDR3 extends over 11 amino acids. Germline-derived CDR1 and CDR2 are SGHAT and FQNNGV. With 7 bases removed from V and 7 bases from J, the gap between germline ends came to 10 bases. CDR3 sequence reads: CASNGGGEAFF. The CDR3 region has the DNA TGTGCCAGCAACGGGGGGGGTGAAGCTTTCTTT.

This clonotype was seen at least ten times. The CDR3 loop reads CASRPAFSSYEQYF. The CDR3 nucleotides are TGTGCCAGCCGTCCGGCTTTCAGCTCCTACGAGCAGTACTTC. The chain couples TRBV6-1 to TRBJ2-7; no definite D call. This CDR3 has 14 residues. Trimming removed 8 bases at V and 0 bases at J, with 14 bases between. The germline gives CDR1 MNHNS, CDR2 SASEGT.

The chain employs TRBV19 and TRBJ2-2; the D gene is possibly TRBD1 (5 bases). Germline V gene lookup returns CDR1 LNHDA and CDR2 SQIVND (reference sequence). Deletions cut 3 bases from V and 1 base from J, with 12 bases between. The CDR3 spans 16 residues. CDR3 nucleotide sequence: TGTGCCAGTAGTATTCTGGGCAGGGTGAACACCGGGGAGCTGTTTTTT. Translating it yields CASSILGRVNTGELFF.